One sample yielded the 17 T cell receptor beta chains listed below, sequenced in a study of PD-1 blockade in mismatch repair-deficient tumors. Profiled with immunoSEQ multiplex PCR; TCRdb holds only in-frame clones, not every one. The table shows tens of thousands of clones, with roughly 86% occurring only once. Sequenced here: peripheral blood, sampled 2 weeks after starting pembrolizumab. The receptors here all came from an adult with mismatch repair-deficient cancer.

The chain couples TRBV6-5 to TRBJ2-3, with D perhaps matching TRBD2 (6 bases). This CDR3 region has 12 residues. Per germline, CDR1 MNHEY and CDR2 SVGAGI. Trimming cost V 8 bases and J 3 bases, with 9 bases left between them. The CDR3 spells CASFGGTDTQYF. The CDR3 DNA reads as TGTGCCAGCTTCGGGGGAACAGATACGCAGTATTTT.

The chain carries TRBV19 and TRBJ1-1; D not resolved. The germline V gene has CDR1 LNHDA and CDR2 SQIVND (reference sequence). V was pared by 1 base and J by 3 bases, with 6 bases between. The CDR3 consists of 13 residues. Here the CDR3 DNA reads TGTGCCAGTAGTATAGTGGGGTACACTGAAGCTTTCTTT. This encodes CASSIVGYTEAFF.

CDR3 sequence: CASSTGTSGPYNEQFF. In DNA form, the CDR3 reads TGTGCCAGCAGCACCGGTACTAGCGGTCCTTACAATGAGCAGTTCTTC. V gene TRBV5-4 combines with J gene TRBJ2-1; 8 bases agree with TRBD2. After removal of 4 bases from V and 4 bases from J, the junction contained 10 bases not matched to a gene. The CDR3 runs 16 residues. In germline, CDR1 is SGHNT, CDR2 YYREEE (reference sequence). Filled out from reference TRBV5-4 and TRBJ2-1, the complete variable domain reads ETGVTQSPTHLIKTRGQQVTLRCSSQSGHNTVSWYQQALGQGPQFIFQYYREEENGRGNFPPRFSGLQFPNYSSELNVNALELDDSALYLCASSTGTSGPYNEQFFGPGTRLTVL.

Here the CDR3 reads CASSQTPSGGDTQYF. The CDR3 DNA is TGTGCCAGCAGCCAGACCCCTTCGGGGGGGGATACGCAGTATTTT. The V gene is TRBV27, the J gene TRBJ2-3; 8 positions agree with TRBD2. Per germline, CDR1 MNHEY and CDR2 SMNVEV (reference sequence). The CDR3 contains 15 residues. The J segment lost 6 bases and the V segment lost 6 bases, leaving 11 bases of the junction unmatched.

A word on this clone: Additional DNA sequences in this sample encode the identical CDR3. The rearrangement joins TRBV7-2 to TRBJ2-7, with D unresolved. CDR3 length equals 12 residues. V lost 5 bases and J 3 bases, leaving 8 bases between the germline ends. Germline V CDR1 and CDR2: SGHTA, FQGNSA. The CDR3 sequence: CASSPSGYEQYF. The DNA of the CDR3 is TGTGCCAGCAGCCCCAGTGGCTACGAGCAGTACTTC.

The V and J genes are TRBV6-6 and TRBJ2-7; tentative D call: TRBD2 (7 bases). Trimming shortened V by 6 bases and J by 0 bases, and 12 bases separated the two germline ends. This CDR3 is built from 14 residues. From germline, CDR1 is MNHNY and CDR2 SVGAGI (reference sequence). The CDR3 loop is CASRNRGGSYEQYF. As DNA, the CDR3 is TGTGCCAGCAGAAATAGGGGGGGCTCCTACGAGCAGTACTTC.

The V and J genes are TRBV19 and TRBJ2-1; D ambiguous. Germline assignment: CDR1 LNHDA and CDR2 SQIVND (reference sequence). Trimming pared 10 bases from V and 0 bases from J, leaving 13 bases between. The CDR3 covers 14 residues. CDR3 sequence (DNA): TGTGCCACTCATGATCCGAGCTCCTACAATGAGCAGTTCTTC. This codes for CATHDPSSYNEQFF.

CDR3 residues: CASRFYDPSSGYTF. The CDR3 nucleotides are TGTGCCAGCAGGTTTTACGATCCGTCCAGTGGCTACACCTTC. The J gene is TRBJ1-2, the V gene TRBV7-2; no reliable D call. The germline V gene has CDR1 SGHTA and CDR2 FQGNSA. V lost 6 bases and J lost 7, with 18 bases in between. The CDR3 runs 14 residues.

The chain uses TRBV5-1 and TRBJ1-2; possible D gene TRBD1, 6 bases. CDR3 length equals 15 residues. Between the trimmed V and J ends, which lost 0 bases and 8 bases, there was a span of 17 bases. Germline CDR1 is SGHRS and CDR2 is YFSETQ. The CDR3 spells CASSLEGGKMQGYTF. The CDR3 region has the DNA TGCGCCAGCAGCTTGGAAGGGGGGAAGATGCAAGGCTACACCTTC. Filled out from reference TRBV5-1 and TRBJ1-2, the complete variable domain reads KAGVTQTPRYLIKTRGQQVTLSCSPISGHRSVSWYQQTPGQGLQFLFEYFSETQRNKGNFPGRFSGRQFSNSRSEMNVSTLELGDSALYLCASSLEGGKMQGYTFGSGTRLTVV.

This chain uses TRBV9 with TRBJ2-2; unclear D gene. CDR1 and CDR2 (germline): SGDLS, YYNGEE. There are 12 residues in the CDR3. V lost 6 bases and J lost 4, with 7 bases in between. Here the CDR3 reads CASNRVTGELFF. DNA of the CDR3: TGTGCCAGCAACCGGGTCACCGGGGAGCTGTTTTTT.

The chain employs TRBV6-5 and TRBJ2-7; TRBD2 is a possible D gene (5 bases). This CDR3 region has 13 residues. Deletions cut 0 bases from V and 5 bases from J, with 8 bases between. Per the germline V gene, CDR1 is MNHEY and CDR2 is SVGAGI. CDR3 sequence: CASSYSYGDEQYF. For the CDR3, the DNA is TGTGCCAGCAGTTACTCTTACGGGGACGAGCAGTACTTC.

The chain has TRBV4-1 and TRBJ2-7, with TRBD1 matching over 9 bases. This CDR3 spans 16 amino acids. CDR1 MGHRA and CDR2 YSYEKL come from the germline V gene. The V segment lost 3 bases and the J segment 1 base; nucleotides outside the gene matches: 7. CDR3 nucleotide sequence: TGCGCCAGCAGCCACCCGGCCGGGACAGGGTCCTACGAGCAGTACTTC. Amino acid sequence: CASSHPAGTGSYEQYF.

The gene calls are TRBV28 and TRBJ1-2, with D perhaps TRBD1 (5 bases). CDR1 is MDHEN and CDR2 is SYDVKM in the germline V gene. There are 12 residues in the CDR3. V lost 4 bases and J lost 4, with 7 bases in between. CDR3 protein: CASSWGPYGYTF. In DNA, the CDR3 is TGTGCCAGCAGTTGGGGCCCCTATGGCTACACCTTC.

This clone was detected only a few times. V and J are TRBV11-2 and TRBJ2-2; D is ambiguous. Germline V gene sequence: CDR1 SGHAT, CDR2 FQNNGV. V lost 1 base and J 3 bases, leaving 3 bases between the germline ends. The CDR3 sequence is 13 residues long. Here the CDR3 reads CASSLGYTGELFF. The DNA for the CDR3 is TGTGCCAGCAGCTTAGGCTACACCGGGGAGCTGTTTTTT.

The chain links TRBV7-2 to TRBJ1-1; D not resolved. The CDR3 is 13 residues long. The germline V gene has CDR1 SGHTA and CDR2 FQGNSA. The V end lost 2 bases, the J end lost 1 base, and 5 bases lay between the germline ends. The chain's CDR3 is CASSLRPNTEAFF. The CDR3 nucleotides read TGTGCCAGCAGCTTACGGCCGAACACTGAAGCTTTCTTT.

This chain connects TRBV4-3 to TRBJ2-7, with D perhaps TRBD1 or TRBD2 (6 bases each). Per germline, CDR1 LGHNA and CDR2 YSLEER. V lost 0 bases and J lost 5, with 11 bases in between. CDR3 length: 14 amino acids. CDR3 sequence: CASSQDRGDHEQYF. The CDR3 bases are TGCGCCAGCAGCCAAGATAGGGGGGACCACGAGCAGTACTTC.

On this clone itself: Other DNA sequences within the sample encode an identical CDR3. This rearrangement joins TRBV5-1 to TRBJ2-7; D gene uncertain. Germline values: CDR1 SGHRS, CDR2 YFSETQ. V lost 3 bases, J lost 2 bases, and 9 bases lay in between. The CDR3 is 13 residues long. The CDR3 coding sequence is TGCGCCAGCAGCTGGACGGTGGCCTACGAGCAGTACTTC. Residues: CASSWTVAYEQYF.